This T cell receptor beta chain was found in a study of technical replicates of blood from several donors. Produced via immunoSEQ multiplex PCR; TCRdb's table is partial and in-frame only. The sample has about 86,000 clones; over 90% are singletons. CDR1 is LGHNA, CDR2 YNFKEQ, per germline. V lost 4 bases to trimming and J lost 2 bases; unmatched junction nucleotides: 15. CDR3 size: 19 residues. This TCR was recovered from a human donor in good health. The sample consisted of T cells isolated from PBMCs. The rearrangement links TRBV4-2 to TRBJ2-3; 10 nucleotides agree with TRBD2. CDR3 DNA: TGTGCCAGCAGCCCCGCCGTAGCGGGAGGTCTTATAGACACAGATACGCAGTATTTT. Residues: CASSPAVAGGLIDTDTQYF.